The 29 T cell receptor beta chains below come from one sample, sequenced in a study of early T cells in non-severe SARS-CoV-2 infection. TCRdb re-called the 5' RACE reads with MiXCR, one entry per CDR3 protein. Of about 45,000 distinct CDR3 sequences listed, roughly 12% are singletons. Sequencing used whole blood. The receptors stem from an adult who was a healthcare worker with PCR-confirmed SARS-CoV-2 infection or an uninfected control (not recorded which).

Many counts were recorded for this clonotype. The gene calls are TRBV7-9 and TRBJ2-3; TRBD2 agrees at 12 bases. In germline, CDR1 is SEHNR, CDR2 FQNEAQ (reference sequence). CDR3 length equals 16 residues. Trimming at V came to 5 bases and at J to 5 bases, leaving 8 bases not matched to a gene. The CDR3 protein is CASSQLTSGREDTQYF. The CDR3 coding sequence is TGTGCCAGCAGCCAACTGACTAGCGGGAGAGAAGATACGCAGTATTTT.

Of note for this clonotype: A junction end diverges from the germline sequence, so it may reflect a read error. V usage is TRBV4-1 and J usage is TRBJ2-7; 13 nucleotides match TRBD2. The CDR3 loop spans 16 amino acids. Germline CDR1 and CDR2: MGHRA and YSYEKL. CDR3 residues: CASSPRTSGSSYEQYF. The CDR3 nucleotides read TGCGCCAGCAGCCCTCGGACTAGCGGGAGTTCCTACGAGCAGTACTTT.

This clonotype has ten or more counts. The rearrangement uses TRBV29-1 and TRBJ1-1, with D tentatively TRBD1 (5 bases). V lost 6 bases to trimming and J lost 1 base, with 15 bases between them. CDR1 SQVTM and CDR2 ANQGSEA come from the germline V gene. This CDR3 has 14 residues. CDR3 sequence (DNA): TGCAGCGTAGCCCAGGGAGGAGGGAACACTGAAGCTTTCTTT. This sequence encodes CSVAQGGGNTEAFF. The whole variable domain, remainder taken from reference TRBV29-1 and TRBJ1-1, is SAVISQKPSRDICQRGTSLTIQCQVDSQVTMMFWYRQQPGQSLTLIATANQGSEATYESGFVIDKFPISRPNLTFSTLTVSNMSPEDSSIYLCSVAQGGGNTEAFFGQGTRLTVV.

This clonotype is termed medium-sized. This rearrangement joins TRBV29-1 to TRBJ1-3; 9 bases fit TRBD1. There are 12 residues in the CDR3. With 7 bases clipped from V and 8 bases from J, the junction kept 6 bases outside the gene matches. The germline gives CDR1 SQVTM, CDR2 ANQGSEA. DNA of the CDR3: TGCAGCGCCACAGGGGGCCGGGACACCATATATTTT. Translating it yields CSATGGRDTIYF.

This clonotype was seen repeatedly, ten times or more. The chain recombines TRBV6-1 with TRBJ2-3, with D perhaps matching TRBD1 (6 bases). V lost 6 bases to trimming and J lost 2 bases, with 15 bases between them. Per germline, CDR1 MNHNS and CDR2 SASEGT. CDR3 length: 15 amino acids. The CDR3 nucleotides read TGTGCCAGCAGCGAGGGACACGGGACCACAGATACGCAGTATTTT. Translated: CASSEGHGTTDTQYF.

This clonotype was seen a few times. The V call is TRBV2, the J call TRBJ2-5; D is possibly TRBD1 or TRBD2 (7 bases each). Trimming removed 8 bases from V and 0 bases from J, with 16 bases in between. The germline CDR1 and CDR2 sequences are SNHLY and FYNNEI. The CDR3 covers 15 residues. CDR3 in DNA: TGTGCCAGCCGACAGGGAGGGATGTACCAAGAGACCCAGTACTTC. This gives the protein CASRQGGMYQETQYF.

This clonotype was counted at least ten times. V gene TRBV20-1 combines with J gene TRBJ2-1; 12 bases match TRBD2. The CDR3 length is 15 residues. Losses at the gene ends were 0 bases for V and 8 bases for J; bases not matched to a gene: 5. Germline V gene sequence: CDR1 DFQATT, CDR2 SNEGSKA (reference sequence). CDR3 residues: CSARESTSGSYEQFF. CDR3 coding DNA: TGCAGTGCTAGAGAATCGACTAGCGGGAGTTATGAGCAGTTCTTC.

CDR3 protein: CASNPREGEFTF. Here the CDR3 DNA reads TGTGCCAGCAATCCCCGAGAGGGAGAATTCACCTTC. The chain joins TRBV7-9 to TRBJ1-2; D call uncertain. Germline loops: CDR1 SEHNR, CDR2 FQNEAQ (reference sequence). V was pared by 7 bases and J by 13 bases, with 19 bases between. The CDR3 loop spans 12 amino acids.

The genes are TRBV7-9 and TRBJ2-7; TRBD1 matches at 8 bases. The CDR3 spans 15 residues. The V segment lost 5 bases and the J segment 3 bases; nucleotides outside the gene matches: 9. Germline assignment: CDR1 SEHNR and CDR2 FQNEAQ (reference sequence). CDR3 DNA sequence: TGTGCCAGCAGCGGTGCCGGGACAGGAATCTACGAGCAGTACTTC. Translating it yields CASSGAGTGIYEQYF.

This clonotype has ten or more counts. The DNA for the CDR3 is TGTGCCAGCAGTGACCCCGGAAACACCATATATTTT. This gives the protein CASSDPGNTIYF. The chain has TRBV2 and TRBJ1-3; D is unclear. With 3 bases removed from V and 4 bases from J, the gap between germline ends came to 4 bases. There are 12 residues in the CDR3. The germline V gene has CDR1 SNHLY and CDR2 FYNNEI. Variable domain in full (rest from reference TRBV2 and TRBJ1-3): EPEVTQTPSHQVTQMGQEVILRCVPISNHLYFYWYRQILGQKVEFLVSFYNNEISEKSEIFDDQFSVERPDGSNFTLKIRSTKLEDSAMYFCASSDPGNTIYFGEGSWLTVV.

Note on this clonotype: A read error may be the cause here, since a much bigger clone is one base away. No conserved phenylalanine or tryptophan ends this CDR3, so it is likely a read error. The rearrangement uses TRBV5-1 and TRBJ2-3; D is uncertain. The CDR3 contains 12 residues. The germline CDR1 and CDR2 sequences are SGHRS and YFSETQ. Trimming left V 4 bases short and J 5 bases short, with 8 bases between. The CDR3 reads CASSEVVDTQYL. DNA for the CDR3: TGCGCCAGCAGCGAGGTTGTAGATACGCAGTATCTT.

V is TRBV6-2 or TRBV6-3 and J is TRBJ2-5, with TRBD1 as a possible D gene (5 bases). Trimming cost V 4 bases and J 4 bases, with 7 bases left between them. This CDR3 spans 12 amino acids. Germline CDR1 is MNHEY and CDR2 is SVGEGT. DNA for the CDR3: TGTGCCAGCAGTTGGGGCCGAGAGACCCAGTACTTC. It yields the protein CASSWGRETQYF.

J is TRBJ2-3 and V is TRBV4-3; the D is unclear. CDR1 is LGHNA and CDR2 is YSLEER in the germline V gene. V dropped 3 bases and J dropped 2 bases, with 9 bases sitting between them. The CDR3 is made up of 14 amino acids. This CDR3 reads CASSQAHSTDTQYF. In DNA, the CDR3 is TGCGCCAGCAGCCAGGCCCATTCCACAGATACGCAGTATTTT.

This clonotype has at least ten counts. The rearrangement uses TRBV28 and TRBJ2-1, with TRBD2 matching over 14 bases. The V gene's germline CDR1 is MDHEN and CDR2 SYDVKM. After removal of 3 bases from V and 12 bases from J, the junction contained 7 bases not matched to a gene. This CDR3 region has 15 residues. The CDR3 loop reads CASSFRLAGGLRQFF. The DNA of the CDR3 is TGTGCCAGCAGTTTCCGACTAGCGGGAGGGTTACGGCAGTTCTTC.

This clonotype was recorded many times. The J gene is TRBJ2-3, the V gene TRBV12-3 or TRBV12-4; possibly TRBD2 for D (5 bases). V was pared by 4 bases and J by 1 base, with 12 bases between. This CDR3 spans 15 amino acids. CDR3 coding DNA: TGTGCCAGCAGTTCGTACGGGGATCGCACAGATACGCAGTATTTT. This translates into CASSSYGDRTDTQYF.

The chain links TRBV24-1 to TRBJ2-1; 9 bases match TRBD1. Germline V gives CDR1 KGHDR, CDR2 SFDVKD. Trimming removed 3 bases from V and 0 bases from J; junction bases left unmatched: 2. The CDR3 is 16 amino acids. CDR3 region: CATSDPTGGSYNEQFF. Written as DNA, the CDR3 is TGTGCCACCAGTGATCCGACAGGGGGCTCCTACAATGAGCAGTTCTTC.

As to this clonotype: A read error may account for a junction end that differs from germline. V gene TRBV6-2 or TRBV6-3 combines with J gene TRBJ2-1, with D unclear. Germline V gene lookup returns CDR1 MNHEY and CDR2 SVGEGT. CDR3 size: 14 residues. The CDR3 region is CASRYGFSYNEQFF. The CDR3 nucleotides are TGTGCCAGCCGTTATGGGTTCTCCTACAATGAGCAGTTCTTC.

The rearrangement joins TRBV29-1 to TRBJ1-1; D unresolved. Looked up from germline, CDR1 is SQVTM and CDR2 is ANQGSEA. This CDR3 has 12 amino acids. Trimming stripped 3 bases from V and 1 base from J, with 6 bases between. The CDR3 sequence is CSVDSQNTEAFF. In nucleotides, the CDR3 is TGCAGCGTTGATTCACAGAACACTGAAGCTTTCTTT.

Many counts were recorded for this clonotype. The V and J genes are TRBV9 and TRBJ2-1; 9 nucleotides line up with TRBD1. V was pared by 6 bases and J by 3 bases, with 4 bases of the junction left unmatched. Germline V gives CDR1 SGDLS, CDR2 YYNGEE. The CDR3 totals 14 residues. CDR3 sequence (DNA): TGTGCCAGCATGCCGGGACAGGGCTACAATGAGCAGTTCTTC. Translated: CASMPGQGYNEQFF.

The rearrangement joins TRBV7-2 to TRBJ2-2; 8 bases match TRBD1. The V gene's germline CDR1 is SGHTA and CDR2 FQGNSA. Trimming at V came to 5 bases and at J to 6 bases, leaving 8 bases not matched to a gene. This CDR3 spans 15 amino acids. The CDR3 DNA follows: TGTGCCAGCAGCGAGGGACAGGTGTTTGCCGGGGAGCTGTTTTTT. Protein: CASSEGQVFAGELFF.

The rearrangement uses TRBV28 and TRBJ1-1; no clear D gene. The CDR3 sequence is 11 residues long. Germline V gives CDR1 MDHEN, CDR2 SYDVKM. Trimming took 6 bases from V and 3 from J, leaving 5 bases between them. The CDR3 region has the DNA TGTGCCAGCAGCCAAGACACTGAAGCTTTCTTT. Encoded protein: CASSQDTEAFF.

In this sample, this clonotype turned up many times. V is TRBV19 and J is TRBJ2-6, with D possibly being TRBD1 (5 bases). Per the germline V gene, CDR1 is LNHDA and CDR2 is SQIVND (reference sequence). Trimming stripped 6 bases from V and 2 bases from J, with 17 bases between. There are 17 residues in the CDR3. CDR3 in DNA: TGTGCCAGTAGACCTAGTGGGGCTTCCACTGGGGCCAACGTCCTGACTTTC. It encodes CASRPSGASTGANVLTF. The full variable domain, with the rest looked up from reference TRBV19 and TRBJ2-6, is DGGITQSPKYLFRKEGQNVTLSCEQNLNHDAMYWYRQDPGQGLRLIYYSQIVNDFQKGDIAEGYSVSREKKESFPLTVTSAQKNPTAFYLCASRPSGASTGANVLTFGAGSRLTVL.

The sample holds many counts of this clonotype. The rearrangement links TRBV18 to TRBJ1-4; unclear D gene. The CDR3 length is 16 residues. The germline V and J ends were trimmed by 0 bases and 0 bases, with 8 bases remaining between them. The V gene's germline CDR1 is KGHSH and CDR2 LQKENI. CDR3 DNA sequence: TGTGCCAGCTCACCACCGAGCAGCGCAACTAATGAAAAACTGTTTTTT. It encodes CASSPPSSATNEKLFF.

V and J are TRBV5-1 and TRBJ2-1; D not certain. CDR3 length equals 15 residues. Trimming removed 1 base from V and 13 bases from J, with 21 bases in between. In germline, CDR1 is SGHRS, CDR2 YFSETQ. The CDR3 loop is CASSLSADHNQVQFF. CDR3 DNA sequence: TGCGCCAGCAGCTTGTCGGCAGACCATAACCAAGTCCAGTTCTTC.

In this sample, this clonotype turned up a few times. This chain joins TRBV18 and TRBJ2-7; TRBD1 matches at 9 bases. Germline V lookup: CDR1 KGHSH, CDR2 LQKENI. Trimming took 4 bases from V and 7 from J; bases not matched to a gene: 17. This CDR3 is 17 amino acids long. The CDR3: CASSQNSPGQGSLEQYF. The DNA of the CDR3 is TGTGCCAGCTCACAAAATTCACCGGGACAGGGTTCGTTAGAGCAGTACTTC.

This clonotype was observed at least ten times. The germline gene is not matched at one end of the junction; a read error may be the cause. The genes are TRBV27 and TRBJ1-2; unclear D gene. Germline-derived CDR1 and CDR2 are MNHEY and SMNVEV (reference sequence). The CDR3 consists of 13 residues. CDR3 loop: CASSQNRNNGYTF. The CDR3 DNA reads TGTGCCAGCAGCCAGAACCGTAACAATGGCTACACCTTC.

The genes are TRBV19 and TRBJ1-4, with no clear D. Trimming stripped 3 bases from V and 1 base from J, with 12 bases between. CDR1 and CDR2 from the germline V gene are LNHDA and SQIVND (reference sequence). The CDR3 loop spans 16 amino acids. The CDR3 DNA reads TGTGCCAGTAGTATGTCGGCAGCGCGAACTAATGAAAAACTGTTTTTT. Protein product: CASSMSAARTNEKLFF.

This sequence joins TRBV6-1 and TRBJ1-5; tentative D call: TRBD1 (5 bases). The CDR3 has 14 residues. The germline CDR1 and CDR2 sequences are MNHNS and SASEGT. The ends were cut back, 1 base at V and 3 bases at J, with 7 bases in the middle. Here the CDR3 reads CASSEGRANQPQHF. The DNA for the CDR3 is TGTGCCAGCAGTGAAGGCAGGGCCAATCAGCCCCAGCATTTT.

The V and J genes are TRBV20-1 and TRBJ1-6, with D possibly matching TRBD1 (6 bases). Germline CDR1 is DFQATT and CDR2 is SNEGSKA (reference sequence). The CDR3 extends over 15 amino acids. The V end lost 2 bases, the J end lost 7 bases, and 15 bases lay between the germline ends. The CDR3 protein is CSARSWAGENSPLHF. The DNA of the CDR3 is TGCAGTGCTAGAAGCTGGGCAGGGGAGAATTCACCCCTCCACTTT.